Listed below are T cell receptor beta chains from one sample, sequenced in a study of blood T cells in healthy people across ages. TCRdb passed the 5' RACE reads through MiXCR, listing each CDR3 protein once. Here the sample spans some 1.4 million distinct CDR3 sequences, roughly 45% being singletons. Sequenced: blood. The receptor set was obtained from a woman in her late teens or twenties in good health. CDR3s include the opening cysteine and the closing phenylalanine or tryptophan. The D gene is left open where the match is weak. Size is omitted from some rows. Given values are once, few, many or a class for expanded clones.

j_call v_call clone_size d_call cdr3_length cdr3_aa cdr3_nt
TRBJ2-7 TRBV7-2 - TRBD2 16 CASSLVASGDSYEQYF TGTGCCAGCAGCTTGGTTGCCAGCGGGGACTCCTACGAGCAGTACTTC
TRBJ1-6 TRBV5-1 few - 17 CASSGGGLGSYNSPLHF TGCGCCAGCAGCGGCGGAGGGCTCGGCTCCTATAATTCACCCCTCCACTTT
TRBJ1-1 TRBV7-9 - - 17 CASSRLNTGTPNTEAFF TGTGCCAGCAGCAGACTCAATACCGGGACACCGAACACTGAAGCTTTCTTT
TRBJ2-7 TRBV15 - TRBD2 18 CATSSWKGLAEGSYEQYF TGTGCCACCAGCAGTTGGAAGGGACTAGCGGAGGGATCCTACGAGCAGTACTTC
TRBJ2-1 TRBV7-2 - - 16 CASSLARRADPNEQFF TGTGCCAGCAGCCTCGCGCGGCGAGCGGACCCTAATGAGCAGTTCTTC
TRBJ1-2 TRBV9 few - 14 CASSVGVLNYGYTF TGTGCCAGCAGCGTCGGGGTGCTAAACTATGGCTACACCTTC
TRBJ2-3 TRBV7-3 few TRBD2 16 CASSLSSGGAGDTQYF TGTGCCAGCAGCTTATCGAGCGGGGGGGCGGGAGATACGCAGTATTTT
TRBJ1-2 TRBV9 - - 15 CTSSVVEGRGYGYTF TGTACCAGCAGCGTAGTAGAGGGGCGAGGCTATGGCTACACCTTC
TRBJ1-2 TRBV20-1 - TRBD1 15 CSALPPGQANYGYTF TGCAGTGCCCTTCCCCCCGGACAGGCTAACTATGGCTACACCTTC
TRBJ1-2 TRBV27 few TRBD1 17 CASSSRDRGVSIYGYTF TGTGCCAGCAGTTCCAGGGACAGGGGGGTTTCTATCTATGGCTACACCTTC
TRBJ2-3 TRBV7-2 - TRBD2 16 CASSFLRLAGGDTQYF TGTGCCAGCAGCTTTCTAAGACTAGCGGGGGGTGATACGCAGTATTTT
TRBJ2-7 TRBV18 - - 14 CASSPAPGVNEQYF TGTGCCAGCTCACCGGCCCCAGGGGTTAATGAGCAGTACTTC
TRBJ2-5 TRBV7-2 - - 13 CASSFERRETQYF TGTGCCAGCAGCTTCGAGAGGAGGGAGACCCAGTACTTC
TRBJ2-7 TRBV9 - - 14 CASSVVDSPNEQYF TGTGCCAGCAGTGTAGTGGATAGCCCCAATGAGCAGTACTTC
TRBJ2-7 TRBV4-2 few TRBD1 14 CASSPPGQPYEQYF TGTGCCAGCAGCCCACCGGGACAGCCTTACGAGCAGTACTTC
TRBJ2-7 TRBV7-2 - - 15 CASSPSDGVSYEQYF TGTGCCAGCAGCCCATCCGACGGGGTCTCCTACGAGCAGTACTTC
TRBJ2-1 TRBV5-1 few TRBD1 15 CASSLEGQVYNEQFF TGCGCCAGCAGCTTGGAGGGACAGGTATACAATGAGCAGTTCTTC
TRBJ1-2 TRBV7-2 - - 17 CACSLDGGGVSVYGYTF TGTGCCTGCAGCTTAGACGGCGGAGGGGTGTCGGTCTATGGCTACACCTTC
TRBJ1-6 TRBV3-1 few TRBD1 16 CASSRNEGTGVSPLHF TGTGCCAGCAGCCGAAACGAAGGGACAGGGGTTTCACCCCTCCACTTT
TRBJ1-2 TRBV30 - - 15 CAWRHPSWRIYGYTF TGTGCCTGGAGACACCCCAGTTGGAGAATCTATGGCTACACCTTC
TRBJ2-1 TRBV10-2 - - 15 CASAGGTPSYNEQFF TGCGCCAGCGCCGGGGGAACCCCTTCCTACAATGAGCAGTTCTTC
TRBJ2-3 TRBV30 - - 15 CAWSVRRTGTDTQYF TGTGCCTGGAGTGTTCGACGGACGGGGACAGATACGCAGTATTTT
TRBJ2-4 TRBV27 - - 19 CASSLYGGGTAASYNEQYF TGTGCCAGCAGTTTATATGGGGGGGGGACAGCAGCATCCTACAATGAGCAGTACTTC
TRBJ2-2 TRBV6-5 - - 14 CASIQRMGTGELFF TGTGCCAGCATTCAAAGAATGGGCACCGGGGAGCTGTTTTTT
TRBJ2-5 TRBV10-3 - - 14 CAISGSGIQETQYF TGTGCCATCAGTGGATCCGGGATACAAGAGACCCAGTACTTC
TRBJ2-1 TRBV4-1 few - 16 CASSQPLSGGFGEQFF TGCGCCAGCAGCCAACCCCTTAGCGGCGGTTTTGGTGAGCAGTTCTTC
TRBJ2-1 TRBV3-1 - - 16 CASSQDEVRSYNEQFF TGTGCCAGCAGCCAAGACGAGGTTCGCTCCTACAATGAGCAGTTCTTC
TRBJ2-5 TRBV6-5 few - 13 CASRRLEISEQYF TGTGCCAGCAGGAGACTAGAGATTTCTGAGCAGTACTTC
TRBJ2-3 TRBV9 - TRBD1 17 CASSVEGGAIFSDTQYF TGTGCCAGCAGCGTAGAAGGGGGCGCTATATTCTCAGATACGCAGTATTTT
TRBJ2-3 TRBV7-2 few TRBD2 18 CASSSRLAATPPTDTQYF TGTGCCAGCAGCTCTAGACTAGCGGCCACCCCCCCCACAGATACGCAGTATTTT
TRBJ2-1 TRBV29-1 few - 16 CSVVVIGGGGYNEQFF TGCAGCGTTGTGGTTATAGGAGGGGGCGGCTACAATGAGCAGTTCTTC
TRBJ2-5 TRBV29-1 - TRBD1 13 CSVRQGARETQYF TGCAGCGTGAGACAGGGTGCCCGGGAGACCCAGTACTTC
TRBJ1-1 TRBV3-1 - - 12 CASSHGDVRAFF TGTGCCAGCAGCCACGGGGACGTCAGAGCTTTCTTT
TRBJ2-5 TRBV29-1 - - 15 CSVGGVGGGQETQYF TGCAGCGTCGGAGGAGTTGGGGGCGGACAAGAGACCCAGTACTTC
TRBJ2-3 TRBV2 few - 13 CASSAELTDTQYF TGTGCCAGCAGTGCGGAACTCACAGATACGCAGTATTTT
TRBJ2-1 TRBV6-5 - TRBD2 14 CASRGLAAQETQFF TGTGCCAGCAGGGGACTAGCGGCTCAAGAGACCCAGTTCTTC
TRBJ2-1 TRBV12-3/TRBV12-4 - - 16 CASSLSVRAVYNEQFF TGTGCCAGCAGTCTCTCCGTCCGGGCGGTCTACAATGAGCAGTTCTTC
TRBJ2-5 TRBV14 - - 16 CASSHLTDPLWGEQYF TGTGCCAGCAGCCATTTAACGGACCCCCTTTGGGGTGAGCAGTACTTC
TRBJ2-3 TRBV24-1 many - 16 CATSAGKGPLTDTQYF TGTGCCACCAGTGCTGGAAAGGGACCACTCACAGATACGCAGTATTTT
TRBJ2-7 TRBV27 - - 16 CASSLSATGTNYEQYF TGTGCCAGCAGTTTATCCGCTACCGGGACAAACTACGAGCAGTACTTC
TRBJ1-5 TRBV9 - - 13 CASSPEVEQPQHF TGTGCCAGCAGCCCCGAGGTCGAGCAGCCCCAGCATTTT
TRBJ1-6 TRBV6-5 few - 14 CASSYGRDNSPLHF TGTGCCAGCAGTTACGGCAGGGATAATTCACCCCTCCACTTT
TRBJ2-1 TRBV6-5 - - 14 CASRTLGLSLMEYF TGTGCCAGCAGGACCTTAGGGCTTAGCTTGATGGAGTACTTC
TRBJ1-6 TRBV3-1 - - 13 CASSQTGGGPLHF TGTGCCAGCAGCCAGACAGGAGGGGGACCCCTCCACTTT
TRBJ2-6 TRBV10-3 few TRBD1 17 CAISGGGAASGANVLTF TGTGCCATCAGTGGAGGGGGCGCAGCCTCTGGGGCCAACGTCCTGACTTTC
TRBJ1-2 TRBV10-1 - TRBD1 15 CASSENTGDTNGYTF TGCGCCAGCAGTGAAAATACAGGGGACACTAATGGCTACACCTTC
TRBJ2-3 TRBV2 few - 14 CASSEGTAADTQYF TGTGCCAGCAGTGAGGGGACGGCCGCAGATACGCAGTATTTT
TRBJ2-5 TRBV7-2 - TRBD1 15 CASSFQTGLQETQYF TGTGCCAGCAGCTTTCAGACAGGGCTACAAGAGACCCAGTACTTC
TRBJ2-7 TRBV5-1 many - 15 CASSLVDSKTYEQYF TGCGCCAGCAGCTTGGTTGACTCCAAGACCTACGAGCAGTACTTC
TRBJ2-3 TRBV7-8 - TRBD2 15 CASSSARGATDTQYF TGTGCCAGCAGCTCGGCGCGGGGGGCAACAGATACGCAGTATTTT
TRBJ1-5 TRBV20-1 few - 13 CSAREERDQPQHF TGCAGTGCTAGAGAAGAAAGGGACCAGCCCCAGCATTTT
TRBJ2-3 TRBV7-9 - - 13 CASSRDNLDTQYF TGTGCCAGCAGCCGGGACAACCTAGATACGCAGTATTTT
TRBJ1-2 TRBV6-2/TRBV6-3 - - 15 CASSYSRWQHYGYTF TGTGCCAGCAGTTACAGTAGATGGCAGCACTATGGCTACACCTTC
TRBJ2-1 TRBV10-3 - TRBD2 14 CATSAGLAGDEQFF TGTGCCACCAGTGCCGGACTAGCGGGGGACGAGCAGTTCTTC
TRBJ2-7 TRBV2 - - 16 CASSDPGEGARYEQYF TGTGCCAGCAGTGACCCCGGAGAAGGGGCCAGGTACGAGCAGTACTTC